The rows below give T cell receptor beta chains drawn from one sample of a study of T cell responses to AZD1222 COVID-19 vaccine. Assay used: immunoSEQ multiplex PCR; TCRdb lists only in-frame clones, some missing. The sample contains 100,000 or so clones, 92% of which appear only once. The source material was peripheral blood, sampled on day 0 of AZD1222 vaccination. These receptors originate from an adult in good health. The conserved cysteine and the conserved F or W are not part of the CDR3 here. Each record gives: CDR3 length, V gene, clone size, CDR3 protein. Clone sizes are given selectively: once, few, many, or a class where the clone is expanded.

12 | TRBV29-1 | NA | SVEGLWATDTQY
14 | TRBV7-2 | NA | ASSLAWASGDNEQF
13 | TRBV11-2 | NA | ASSLDRTGLSPLH
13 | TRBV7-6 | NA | ASSLASGRHQPQH
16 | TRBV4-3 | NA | ASSQDYSSGSLADTQY
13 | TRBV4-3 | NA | ASSQRTGGNYGYT
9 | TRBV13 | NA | ASSFTGELF
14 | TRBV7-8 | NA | ASSLVRGFTNQPQH
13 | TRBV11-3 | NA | ASSYATSSGNTIY
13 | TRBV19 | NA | ASSARTGQNSPLH
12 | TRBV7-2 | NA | ASSSGQGGAEAF
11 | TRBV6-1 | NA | ASSTDYAYTQY
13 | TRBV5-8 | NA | ASSFVSQGGEKLF
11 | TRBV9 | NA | ASSRTNNEKLF
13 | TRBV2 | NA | ASRTGLSNTGELF
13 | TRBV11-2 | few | ASSLVGQKYGEQY
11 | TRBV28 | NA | ASSQGSNQPQH
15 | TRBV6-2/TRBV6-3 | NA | ASSYLPETASNQPQH
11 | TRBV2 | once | ASSDHRNTEAF